One sample yielded the 21 T cell receptor beta chains listed below, sequenced in a study of blood T cell repertoires in COVID-19. Clones were sequenced by immunoSEQ multiplex PCR, and TCRdb holds only the in-frame ones, with some missing. The repertoire consists of under 450,000 clones, with around 89% occurring once and the leading ten covering roughly 12%. The sample taken for sequencing was peripheral blood. The receptors derive from a woman aged 50 to 65 with COVID-19, enrolled during active disease.

The chain couples TRBV10-2 to TRBJ2-7, with D unclear. The CDR3 length is 13 residues. V lost 7 bases, J lost 0 bases, and 10 bases lay in between. Germline loops: CDR1 WSHSY, CDR2 SAAADI. The DNA for the CDR3 is TGCGCCAGCAATAGCATAAGCTCCTACGAGCAGTACTTC. It is translated as CASNSISSYEQYF.

The chain recombines TRBV5-6 with TRBJ2-7, with D possibly matching TRBD1 (6 bases). Germline assignment: CDR1 SGHDT and CDR2 YYEEEE. The CDR3 has 15 amino acids. V lost 2 bases and J 2 bases, leaving 14 bases between the germline ends. The CDR3 sequence is CASSFRTAAPYEQYF. Written as DNA, the CDR3 is TGTGCCAGCAGCTTTAGGACAGCTGCCCCCTACGAGCAGTACTTC.

This sequence joins TRBV6-6 and TRBJ1-2; maybe TRBD1 (6 bases). Germline V gene data show CDR1 as MNHNY and CDR2 as SVGAGI (reference sequence). The CDR3 is made up of 14 amino acids. The germline V and J ends were trimmed by 0 bases and 6 bases, with 11 bases remaining between them. CDR3 residues: CASSYSTGSDGYTF. CDR3 sequence (DNA): TGTGCCAGCAGTTACTCTACAGGGTCGGATGGCTACACCTTC.

CDR3 coding DNA: TGTGCCAGCAGCGCCGGGGGGACTAGCGGGAAAAACATTCAGTACTTC. This codes for CASSAGGTSGKNIQYF. The genes are TRBV5-6 and TRBJ2-4; 12 bases line up with TRBD2. The CDR3 covers 16 residues. The junction had 6 bases not matched to a gene; V was cut back by 4 bases and J by 4 bases. Germline values: CDR1 SGHDT, CDR2 YYEEEE.

This rearrangement joins TRBV3-1 (or the pseudogene TRBV3-2) to TRBJ2-3, with TRBD2 matching over 12 bases. The CDR3 is made up of 16 amino acids. The V gene end was trimmed by 4 bases and the J gene end by 1 base; junction bases not matched to a gene: 3. CDR1 and CDR2 from the germline V gene are LGHDT and YNNKEL (reference sequence). The DNA of the CDR3 is TGTGCCAGCAGCCCTTGGACTAGCGGGGGCACAGATACGCAGTATTTT. Protein product: CASSPWTSGGTDTQYF.

The J gene is TRBJ2-3, the V gene TRBV27; 10 bases map to TRBD2. The CDR3 is made up of 19 amino acids. Trimming took 2 bases from V and 1 from J; bases not matched to a gene: 12. CDR1 and CDR2 (germline): MNHEY, SMNVEV (reference sequence). The CDR3 protein is CASSLRVAGGPSGTDTQYF. As DNA, the CDR3 is TGTGCCAGCAGTTTACGAGTAGCGGGGGGTCCGTCTGGCACAGATACGCAGTATTTT.

The chain employs TRBV28 and TRBJ1-1; the D is unclear. The germline V gene has CDR1 MDHEN and CDR2 SYDVKM. Trimming removed 5 bases from V and 10 bases from J, with 17 bases in between. The CDR3 loop spans 13 amino acids. The CDR3 here is CASSPPSTLAAFF. The CDR3 nucleotides read TGTGCCAGCAGTCCCCCGAGTACCCTTGCAGCTTTCTTT. Combining the CDR3 with reference TRBV28 and TRBJ1-1 gives the whole variable domain DVKVTQSSRYLVKRTGEKVFLECVQDMDHENMFWYRQDPGLGLRLIYFSYDVKMKEKGDIPEGYSVSREKKERFSLILESASTNQTSMYLCASSPPSTLAAFFGQGTRLTVV.

This chain links TRBV30 with TRBJ1-1; no firm D call. Germline V lookup: CDR1 GTSNPN, CDR2 SVGIG (reference sequence). V shed 1 base and J shed 4 bases, with 7 bases lying between them. This CDR3 spans 12 amino acids. CDR3 protein: CAWSGGPTEAFF. CDR3 in DNA: TGTGCCTGGAGTGGTGGCCCCACTGAAGCTTTCTTT.

The chain has TRBV27 and TRBJ1-5; D possibly corresponds to TRBD1 (5 bases). The germline CDR1 and CDR2 sequences are MNHEY and SMNVEV (reference sequence). The CDR3 runs to 11 residues. Trimming removed 5 bases from V and 6 bases from J, with 5 bases in between. The CDR3: CASSQGQPQHF. The CDR3 DNA reads as TGTGCCAGCAGTCAGGGTCAGCCCCAGCATTTT.

This sequence joins TRBV3-1 (or the pseudogene TRBV3-2) and TRBJ2-1, with 9 bases matching TRBD2. Germline V gene lookup returns CDR1 LGHDT and CDR2 YNNKEL (reference sequence). After removal of 3 bases from V and 6 bases from J, the junction contained 9 bases not matched to a gene. This CDR3 is built from 16 residues. The CDR3 here is CASSQDLAGAINEQFF. The CDR3 DNA sequence: TGTGCCAGCAGCCAGGACTTAGCGGGGGCCATCAATGAGCAGTTCTTC.

The V call is TRBV5-4, the J call TRBJ1-2, with 11 bases identical to TRBD1. This CDR3 region has 16 residues. J lost 3 bases, V lost 4 bases, and 8 bases had no gene match. Germline loops: CDR1 SGHNT, CDR2 YYREEE (reference sequence). In nucleotides, the CDR3 is TGTGCCAGCAGCCCACGGACAGGGGGCGTCCACTATGGCTACACCTTC. It codes for CASSPRTGGVHYGYTF.

This clone was observed once. The V call is TRBV18, the J call TRBJ2-2; 7 nucleotides align to TRBD1. The trim removed 1 base at V and 6 bases at J, leaving 2 bases unmatched. There are 14 residues in the CDR3. Germline V gene lookup returns CDR1 KGHSH and CDR2 LQKENI. The CDR3 reads CASSPQGAAGELFF. Here the CDR3 DNA reads TGTGCCAGCTCACCACAGGGGGCAGCCGGGGAGCTGTTTTTT.

The chain combines TRBV9 with TRBJ2-7; the match to TRBD2 covers 8 bases. Germline V gene lookup returns CDR1 SGDLS and CDR2 YYNGEE. The J segment lost 5 bases and the V segment lost 4 bases, leaving 2 bases of the junction unmatched. The CDR3 length is 12 residues. The CDR3 spells CASSPGGDEQYF. The CDR3 nucleotides read TGTGCCAGCAGCCCCGGGGGGGACGAGCAGTACTTC.

Only one count was recorded for this clone. The gene calls are TRBV6-6 and TRBJ2-1; 8 nucleotides align to TRBD1. The J segment lost 6 bases and the V segment lost 8 bases, leaving 6 bases of the junction unmatched. Germline CDR1 and CDR2: MNHNY and SVGAGI (reference sequence). The CDR3 contains 13 residues. Written as DNA, the CDR3 is TGTGCCAGCGATACGGGACAGGTCAATGAGCAGTTCTTC. Its protein product is CASDTGQVNEQFF.

This chain connects TRBV3-1 (or the pseudogene TRBV3-2) to TRBJ2-1; 10 nucleotides agree with TRBD2. The CDR3 is made up of 15 amino acids. The V gene's germline CDR1 is LGHDT and CDR2 YNNKEL (reference sequence). The V segment lost 4 bases and the J segment 6 bases; nucleotides outside the gene matches: 6. The CDR3 nucleotides read TGTGCCAGCAGCCTCCCCGGGACTAGCGTCAATGAGCAGTTCTTC. It encodes CASSLPGTSVNEQFF.

The rearrangement uses TRBV19 and TRBJ1-3, with 10 bases lining up with TRBD1. CDR3 length: 15 residues. CDR1 LNHDA and CDR2 SQIVND come from the germline V gene (reference sequence). V shed 5 bases and J 4 bases; nucleotides not matched to a gene: 5. This chain's CDR3 is CASSFDRGQGNTIYF. The CDR3 coding sequence is TGTGCCAGTAGTTTCGACAGGGGGCAAGGAAACACCATATATTTT.

The chain joins TRBV3-1 (or the pseudogene TRBV3-2) to TRBJ1-2; D gene uncertain. Trimming stripped 0 bases from V and 5 bases from J, with 7 bases between. The CDR3 has 13 amino acids. Germline CDR1 and CDR2: LGHDT and YNNKEL (reference sequence). CDR3 residues: CASSQEAGYGYTF. CDR3 in DNA: TGTGCCAGCAGCCAAGAGGCGGGGTATGGCTACACCTTC.

The chain joins TRBV18 to TRBJ1-3; D call uncertain. The CDR3 runs 15 residues. Germline-derived CDR1 and CDR2 are KGHSH and LQKENI. V shed 2 bases and J shed 4 bases, with 12 bases lying between them. The CDR3 DNA sequence: TGTGCCAGCTCACCAGACCTGAGGCAGGGAAACACCATATATTTT. Its protein is CASSPDLRQGNTIYF.

V is TRBV2 and J is TRBJ2-7, with unresolved D. Germline CDR1 is SNHLY and CDR2 is FYNNEI. With 3 bases removed from V and 4 bases from J, the gap between germline ends came to 4 bases. This CDR3 region has 11 residues. The CDR3 spells CASSDGYEQYF. In nucleotides, the CDR3 is TGTGCCAGCAGTGACGGGTACGAGCAGTACTTC.

The V gene is TRBV6-5, the J gene TRBJ2-7; the D gene is possibly TRBD1 (6 bases). Germline CDR1 and CDR2: MNHEY and SVGAGI. The CDR3 contains 14 residues. V was trimmed by 6 bases and J by 4 bases, leaving 16 bases between them. Here the CDR3 reads CASSLSDRKYEQYF. The CDR3 DNA reads TGTGCCAGCAGCTTATCGGACAGAAAATACGAGCAGTACTTC.

The chain has TRBV19 and TRBJ2-1, with TRBD1 as a possible D gene (7 bases). The CDR3 runs to 14 residues. Deletions cut 5 bases from V and 7 bases from J, with 15 bases between. Germline-derived CDR1 and CDR2 are LNHDA and SQIVND (reference sequence). DNA of the CDR3: TGTGCCAGTAGTGTCCAGGGGGGCCGAAATGAGCAGTTCTTC. Protein: CASSVQGGRNEQFF.